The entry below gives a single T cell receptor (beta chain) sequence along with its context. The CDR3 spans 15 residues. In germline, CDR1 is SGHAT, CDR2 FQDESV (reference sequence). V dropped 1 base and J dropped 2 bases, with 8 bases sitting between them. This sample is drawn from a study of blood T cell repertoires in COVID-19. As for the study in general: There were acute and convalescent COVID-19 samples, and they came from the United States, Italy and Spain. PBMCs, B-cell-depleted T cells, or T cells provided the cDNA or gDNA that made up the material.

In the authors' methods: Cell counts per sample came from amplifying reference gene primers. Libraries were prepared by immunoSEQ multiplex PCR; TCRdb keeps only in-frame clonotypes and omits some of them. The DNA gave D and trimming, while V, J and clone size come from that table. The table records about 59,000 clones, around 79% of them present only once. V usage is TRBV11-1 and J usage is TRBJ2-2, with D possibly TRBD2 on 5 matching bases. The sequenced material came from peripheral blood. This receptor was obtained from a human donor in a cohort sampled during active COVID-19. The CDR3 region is CASSLGGGNTGELFF. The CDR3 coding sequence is TGTGCCAGCAGCTTAGGCGGAGGAAACACCGGGGAGCTGTTTTTT. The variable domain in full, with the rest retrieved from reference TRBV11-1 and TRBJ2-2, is EAEVAQSPRYKITEKSQAVAFWCDPISGHATLYWYRQILGQGPELLVQFQDESVVDDSQLPKDRFSAERLKGVDSTLKIQPAELGDSAMYLCASSLGGGNTGELFFGEGSRLTVL.